This T cell receptor beta chain was identified in a study of T cells in Graves' hyperthyroidism and ophthalmopathy. Study information: The blood sample was taken at first diagnosis, before treatment began.

Amplification targeted TCR beta CDR3 regions from RNA transcripts. HTBI primers were used for first-round RT-PCR of the TCR CDR3. TCRdb reanalysed the multiplex PCR reads using MiXCR and keeps one entry per CDR3 protein. This table holds almost 600,000 distinct CDR3 sequences, roughly 14% found once. This clonotype was detected only a few times. At first hyperthyroidism diagnosis, before any ophthalmopathy symptoms, the blood sample was collected. Germline V gene data show CDR1 as DFQATT and CDR2 as SNEGSKA (reference sequence). The V gene lost 1 base and the J gene lost 2 bases, with 21 bases spanning the gap. The CDR3 sequence is 17 residues long.

The rearrangement links TRBV20-1 to TRBJ2-7; no reliable D call. The receptor's source is a woman younger than 45 with Graves' hyperthyroidism that later progressed to Graves' ophthalmopathy. Input material: blood. As DNA, the CDR3 is TGCAGTGCTAGAGCGGATACGGAGTTGACAAGTCCCTACGAGCAGTACTTC. This translates into CSARADTELTSPYEQYF.